The rows below give T cell receptor beta chains drawn from one sample of a study of type 1 regulatory T cells. These TCRs' antigens remain unknown. Each CDR3 protein is one row after TCRdb ran MiXCR on the reads. Of approximately 72,000 distinct CDR3 sequences detected, nearly 65% appear once; the ten largest clones hold around 7.6%. Sequencing input: cultured T cells, either the whole culture or a sorted T cell fraction (not recorded which). The origin of the receptors is a human donor in good health. The CDR3 runs from the conserved cysteine through the conserved F or W. Each record gives: clone size, D gene, V gene, J gene, CDR3 DNA, CDR3 protein. D genes are given only for firm matches. The size of a clone is reported for some rows only, either as once, few or many, or as a class for expanded clones.

clone size: NA; D gene: TRBD2; V gene: TRBV7-9; J gene: TRBJ2-3; CDR3 DNA: TGTGCCAGCAGCTTGGGGGTAGCGGGAACAGATACGCAGTATTTT; CDR3 protein: CASSLGVAGTDTQYF
clone size: few; D gene: TRBD1; V gene: TRBV7-8; J gene: TRBJ1-5; CDR3 DNA: TGTGCCAGCAGCTCAGTCGGACAGGGAATCAATCAGCCCCAGCATTTT; CDR3 protein: CASSSVGQGINQPQHF
clone size: few; D gene: NA; V gene: TRBV3-1; J gene: TRBJ1-1; CDR3 DNA: TGTGCCAGCAGCCACGGACTTGGTGCTTTCTTT; CDR3 protein: CASSHGLGAFF
clone size: NA; D gene: TRBD2; V gene: TRBV7-2; J gene: TRBJ2-5; CDR3 DNA: TGTGCCAGCAGCTTAGTGGGTAGCGGGACGTACCAAGAGACCCAGTACTTC; CDR3 protein: CASSLVGSGTYQETQYF
clone size: NA; D gene: TRBD1; V gene: TRBV27; J gene: TRBJ2-3; CDR3 DNA: TGTGCCAGCACCCAAAGAGGGACAGGGGGCTCTCTGGGGCGGGAGTCTAATGGAGATACGCAGTATTTT; CDR3 protein: CASTQRGTGGSLGRESNGDTQYF
clone size: once; D gene: NA; V gene: TRBV5-1; J gene: TRBJ1-3; CDR3 DNA: TGCGCCAGCAGCTTGAACTCAGGGTCAGGAAACACCATATATTTT; CDR3 protein: CASSLNSGSGNTIYF
clone size: NA; D gene: NA; V gene: TRBV11-2; J gene: TRBJ2-2; CDR3 DNA: TGTGCCAGCAGCTTAGATCAGGCCCTCACCGGGGAGCTGTTTTTT; CDR3 protein: CASSLDQALTGELFF
clone size: NA; D gene: NA; V gene: TRBV7-8; J gene: TRBJ2-3; CDR3 DNA: TGTGCCAGCAGCTTGTCGCAGAGCACAGATACGCAGTATTTT; CDR3 protein: CASSLSQSTDTQYF
clone size: NA; D gene: NA; V gene: TRBV7-3; J gene: TRBJ2-3; CDR3 DNA: TGTGTCAGCAGCTTAAGCAGAACAGATACGCAGTATTTT; CDR3 protein: CVSSLSRTDTQYF
clone size: NA; D gene: NA; V gene: TRBV10-2; J gene: TRBJ1-4; CDR3 DNA: TGCGCCAGCAGTGAAATGATGGGTGTTAATGAAAAACTGTTTTTT; CDR3 protein: CASSEMMGVNEKLFF
clone size: NA; D gene: NA; V gene: TRBV20-1; J gene: TRBJ1-2; CDR3 DNA: TGCAGTGCTACAGGTTCCTATGGCTACACCTTC; CDR3 protein: CSATGSYGYTF
clone size: NA; D gene: NA; V gene: TRBV5-1; J gene: TRBJ2-5; CDR3 DNA: TGCGCCAGCAGCTTCGGGGGCGATAGGGAGACCCAGTACTTC; CDR3 protein: CASSFGGDRETQYF
clone size: medium-sized; D gene: NA; V gene: TRBV5-1; J gene: TRBJ2-5; CDR3 DNA: TGCGCCAGCAGTCGGGGTCAAGAGACCCAGTACTTC; CDR3 protein: CASSRGQETQYF
clone size: few; D gene: TRBD1; V gene: TRBV18; J gene: TRBJ2-7; CDR3 DNA: TGTGCCAGCTCAGAAGACAGGGGGCCATACGAGCAGTACTTC; CDR3 protein: CASSEDRGPYEQYF
clone size: once; D gene: NA; V gene: TRBV29-1; J gene: TRBJ2-1; CDR3 DNA: TGCAGCGTTGAAATCTGGACAGTACGGTTCCACAATGAGCAGTTCTTC; CDR3 protein: CSVEIWTVRFHNEQFF
clone size: NA; D gene: TRBD2; V gene: TRBV20-1; J gene: TRBJ2-1; CDR3 DNA: TGCAGTGCTAGAGATCCTGGGGCACTAGCGGGACCACTTGGGAATGAGCAGTTCTTC; CDR3 protein: CSARDPGALAGPLGNEQFF
clone size: NA; D gene: TRBD1; V gene: TRBV7-9; J gene: TRBJ2-5; CDR3 DNA: TGTGCCAGCAGCTCCGGGACAGGGACCAGCCAAGAGACCCAGTACTTC; CDR3 protein: CASSSGTGTSQETQYF
clone size: NA; D gene: NA; V gene: TRBV10-3; J gene: TRBJ2-5; CDR3 DNA: TGTGCCATCAGTGAGTCGAGACAGCAAGAGACCCAGTACTTC; CDR3 protein: CAISESRQQETQYF
clone size: NA; D gene: TRBD2; V gene: TRBV27; J gene: TRBJ2-5; CDR3 DNA: TGTGCCAGCAGTCCCGACCTAGCGGGCCAAGAGACCCAGTACTTC; CDR3 protein: CASSPDLAGQETQYF
clone size: NA; D gene: TRBD2; V gene: TRBV6-5; J gene: TRBJ2-3; CDR3 DNA: TGTGCCAGCAAGCGGGACTCCTCGAGAGATACGCAGTATTTT; CDR3 protein: CASKRDSSRDTQYF
clone size: NA; D gene: NA; V gene: TRBV4-3; J gene: TRBJ2-2; CDR3 DNA: TGCGCCAGCAGCCAAGATGTTCAGGGACTTGCCGGGGAGCTGTTTTTT; CDR3 protein: CASSQDVQGLAGELFF
clone size: once; D gene: TRBD1; V gene: TRBV20-1; J gene: TRBJ1-1; CDR3 DNA: TGCAGTGCTAGAGACACCAGGGACAGGTCCTCCACTGAAGCTTTCTTT; CDR3 protein: CSARDTRDRSSTEAFF
clone size: NA; D gene: NA; V gene: TRBV10-2; J gene: TRBJ2-7; CDR3 DNA: TGCGCCAGCAGTGTCTCCGGGTACGAGCAGTACTTC; CDR3 protein: CASSVSGYEQYF
clone size: NA; D gene: NA; V gene: TRBV12-3/TRBV12-4; J gene: TRBJ1-3; CDR3 DNA: TGTGCCAGCAGTTTCGCGCGGGGCGCCTCTCCCGGAAACACCATATATTTT; CDR3 protein: CASSFARGASPGNTIYF
clone size: NA; D gene: NA; V gene: TRBV5-1; J gene: TRBJ2-3; CDR3 DNA: TGCGCCAGCAGCCCCCGTGTGGGCACTAGCACAGATACGCAGTATTTT; CDR3 protein: CASSPRVGTSTDTQYF
clone size: NA; D gene: TRBD1; V gene: TRBV11-2; J gene: TRBJ2-1; CDR3 DNA: TGTGCCAGCAGATCCCTTAGGGGGCCCACGTACAATGAGCAGTTCTTC; CDR3 protein: CASRSLRGPTYNEQFF
clone size: once; D gene: NA; V gene: TRBV4-1; J gene: TRBJ1-6; CDR3 DNA: TGCGCCAGCAGCCAAGACTGGGGGGTCGGATCACCCCTCCACTTT; CDR3 protein: CASSQDWGVGSPLHF
clone size: NA; D gene: NA; V gene: TRBV5-5; J gene: TRBJ1-5; CDR3 DNA: TGTGCCAGCAGCTTCTACGAAAGCAATCAGCCCCAGCATTTT; CDR3 protein: CASSFYESNQPQHF
clone size: few; D gene: TRBD2; V gene: TRBV7-2; J gene: TRBJ2-5; CDR3 DNA: TGTGCCAGCAGCTACATAGCGGGAGTATGGGAGACCCAGTACTTC; CDR3 protein: CASSYIAGVWETQYF
clone size: NA; D gene: NA; V gene: TRBV27; J gene: TRBJ2-1; CDR3 DNA: TGTGCCAGCCTTGCGGGGACTGGGGTTCGGAACAATGAGCAGTTCTTC; CDR3 protein: CASLAGTGVRNNEQFF
clone size: NA; D gene: NA; V gene: TRBV30; J gene: TRBJ1-4; CDR3 DNA: TGTGCCTGGAGCCCCGGGACCGCAACTAATGAAAAACTGTTTTTT; CDR3 protein: CAWSPGTATNEKLFF
clone size: NA; D gene: TRBD2; V gene: TRBV27; J gene: TRBJ2-3; CDR3 DNA: TGTGCCAGTCGAGCGGGACTGTCAGGCGATACGCAGTATTTT; CDR3 protein: CASRAGLSGDTQYF
clone size: NA; D gene: NA; V gene: TRBV6-2/TRBV6-3; J gene: TRBJ2-3; CDR3 DNA: TGTGCCAGCAGTCCAGGGGCTAGGACAGATACGCAGTATTTT; CDR3 protein: CASSPGARTDTQYF
clone size: once; D gene: NA; V gene: TRBV7-8; J gene: TRBJ1-5; CDR3 DNA: TGTGCCAGCAGTGGGCGCGGACCGGGAGCCAATCAGCCCCAGCATTTT; CDR3 protein: CASSGRGPGANQPQHF
clone size: NA; D gene: NA; V gene: TRBV7-9; J gene: TRBJ2-2; CDR3 DNA: TGTGCCAGCAGCTTACCCCCTGGGGGGGAGCTGTTTTTT; CDR3 protein: CASSLPPGGELFF
clone size: NA; D gene: TRBD1; V gene: TRBV5-4; J gene: TRBJ2-2; CDR3 DNA: TGTGCCAGCAGCGCGACCGGGACAGGGACGGCCGGGGAGCTGTTTTTT; CDR3 protein: CASSATGTGTAGELFF
clone size: NA; D gene: NA; V gene: TRBV21-1; J gene: TRBJ2-3; CDR3 DNA: TGTGCCAGCAGCAAAAGGCGAAATGGGCCAGAAGATACGCAGTATTTT; CDR3 protein: CASSKRRNGPEDTQYF
clone size: once; D gene: NA; V gene: TRBV19; J gene: TRBJ1-5; CDR3 DNA: TGTGCCAGTACGAGTAACATGGGAGGTCAGCCCCAGCATTTT; CDR3 protein: CASTSNMGGQPQHF
clone size: NA; D gene: NA; V gene: TRBV20-1; J gene: TRBJ1-3; CDR3 DNA: TGCAGTGCTCAGGCATCGGGGAGGAGAGGAAACACCATATATTTT; CDR3 protein: CSAQASGRRGNTIYF
clone size: NA; D gene: NA; V gene: TRBV5-6; J gene: TRBJ2-3; CDR3 DNA: TGTGCCAGCAGCTCCGGGACACACACAGATACGCAGTATTTT; CDR3 protein: CASSSGTHTDTQYF
clone size: NA; D gene: NA; V gene: TRBV4-1; J gene: TRBJ2-3; CDR3 DNA: TGCGCCAGCAGCCAAGATCAGGGAGCGGAGGTAGATACGCAGTATTTT; CDR3 protein: CASSQDQGAEVDTQYF
clone size: NA; D gene: NA; V gene: TRBV5-5; J gene: TRBJ2-1; CDR3 DNA: TGTGCCAGCAGTCGAAGCGGATACAATGAGCAGTTCTTC; CDR3 protein: CASSRSGYNEQFF
clone size: NA; D gene: NA; V gene: TRBV7-6; J gene: TRBJ2-3; CDR3 DNA: TGTGCCAGCAGCTTAGCGCTGGGCGGCACAGATACGCAGTATTTT; CDR3 protein: CASSLALGGTDTQYF
clone size: NA; D gene: NA; V gene: TRBV27; J gene: TRBJ2-7; CDR3 DNA: TGTGCCAGCAGGCGGGACGGTTCCTACGAGCAGTACTTC; CDR3 protein: CASRRDGSYEQYF
clone size: NA; D gene: TRBD1; V gene: TRBV5-1; J gene: TRBJ2-5; CDR3 DNA: TGCGCCAGCACGCTCGGAGGTGGACAGGGTCAAGAGACCCAGTACTTC; CDR3 protein: CASTLGGGQGQETQYF
clone size: NA; D gene: NA; V gene: TRBV11-2; J gene: TRBJ2-5; CDR3 DNA: TGTGCCAGCAGCTTAACCCCCAGCCAAGAGACCCAGTACTTC; CDR3 protein: CASSLTPSQETQYF